This TCR beta chain was sequenced for a study of tumor-infiltrating lymphocytes in primary liver carcinoma. Study results and limitations: Researchers report that only about 7-24% of top clones turned up in all five tumor regions.

Total RNA (around 500 ng) served as template for TCR beta cDNA synthesis primed by a constant-region primer. Employing slightly modified ARM-PCR, three nested multiplex PCR rounds were run, and these gave rise to the TCR beta libraries. TRBV1-TRBV30 forward primers and a C-beta reverse primer were used in the first two PCR rounds, which each ran for about 9 cycles. MiXCR, run by TCRdb on the multiplex PCR reads, gives a single entry per CDR3 protein. The repertoire holds 100,000 or so distinct CDR3 sequences, with about four fifths as singletons. Concerning this clonotype itself: Its specificity is not known.

The length of the CDR3 is 15 residues. Bulk tissue was left unsorted, and RNA and DNA were co-extracted from about 21-30 mg of it. Sequencing was carried out using liver tumor tissue from sampling region 3. Specified subset: tumor region T3, left-lateral pole. This sequence joins TRBV12-3 or TRBV12-4 and TRBJ1-2; TRBD1 agrees at 8 bases. This clonotype was sampled from a man aged 35-49 years with primary liver carcinoma and hepatitis B virus infection. The CDR3 DNA is TGTACCATCAGTTTCGGACAGGGCCTCGACTATGGCTACACCTTC. Its protein is CTISFGQGLDYGYTF.